A selection of T cell receptor beta chains follows, all from one sample in a study of tumor-infiltrating lymphocytes in primary liver carcinoma. TCRdb called the multiplex PCR reads again in MiXCR, with one record for every CDR3 protein. The repertoire holds 50,000 to 65,000 distinct CDR3 sequences, with over 60% as singletons. Sample: liver tumor tissue from sampling region 4. Source of these receptors: a man aged 35-49 years with primary liver carcinoma and hepatitis B virus infection. The CDR3 runs from the conserved cysteine through the conserved F or W. D genes are given only for firm matches. Size values are once, few and many counts, or a class for expanded clones, and some rows have none.

NA	TRBV6-2/TRBV6-3	13	NA	TRBJ1-5	CASNSPLDQPQHF	TGTGCTAGCAATTCTCCCTTAGATCAGCCCCAGCATTTT
NA	TRBV10-3	13	few	TRBJ1-6	CAIRDSLNSPLHF	TGTGCCATCAGGGACTCCCTAAATTCACCCCTCCACTTT
NA	TRBV11-3	14	few	TRBJ1-5	CASSDSYSNQLQHF	TGTGCCAGCAGTGACAGCTATAGCAATCAGCTCCAGCATTTT
TRBD2	TRBV12-3/TRBV12-4	15	NA	TRBJ2-3	CASSLPRTSRYTQYF	TGTGCCAGTAGTCTCCCCCGGACTAGTAGGTATACGCAGTATTTT
TRBD2	TRBV5-4	15	few	TRBJ2-1	CASSPGLADYNEQFF	TGTGCCAGCAGTCCCGGACTAGCGGACTACAATGAGCAGTTCTTC
TRBD2	TRBV20-1	14	few	TRBJ2-3	CSAHLAGGADTQYF	TGCAGTGCTCATCTAGCGGGAGGAGCGGATACGCAGTATTTT
NA	TRBV28	13	NA	TRBJ1-1	CVTLNRANTEAFF	TGTGTCACCCTGAATAGGGCAAACACTGAAGCTTTCTTT
NA	TRBV11-2	16	once	TRBJ2-5	CASRSLNSAHQETQYF	TGTGCCAGTAGATCCCTGAACTCGGCCCACCAAGAGACCCAGTACTTC
NA	TRBV9	16	NA	TRBJ2-3	CASSVADGGATDAQYF	TGTGCCAGCAGCGTAGCAGACGGCGGGGCCACAGATGCGCAGTATTTT
NA	TRBV5-5	14	few	TRBJ2-3	CASSLETGTDTQYF	TGTGCCAGCAGCTTGGAGACGGGAACAGATACGCAGTATTTT
TRBD1	TRBV4-1	14	NA	TRBJ1-2	CARNQEDRNYGYTF	TGCGCCAGGAACCAAGAGGACAGGAACTATGGCTACACCTTC
NA	TRBV7-9	12	few	TRBJ1-6	CASSLGDSPLHF	TGTGCCAGCAGCTTAGGGGATTCACCCCTCCACTTT
TRBD2	TRBV20-1	16	few	TRBJ2-5	CNALSVSGRVGETQYF	TGCAATGCCCTAAGTGTCAGCGGGAGAGTAGGGGAGACCCAGTACTTC
NA	TRBV6-2/TRBV6-3	17	NA	TRBJ2-1	CASTLSTDCVLYDEQFF	TGTGCCAGCACCCTATCGACGGACTGCGTGTTATACGATGAGCAGTTCTTC
TRBD2	TRBV5-1	16	many	TRBJ2-1	CASSVTGTSGGNEEFF	TGCGCCAGCAGCGTTACCGGGACTAGCGGCGGGAATGAGGAGTTCTTC
NA	TRBV6-1	15	NA	TRBJ1-5	CTSSEISYSNRPQHF	TGCACCAGCAGTGAAATCTCCTATAGCAATCGGCCCCAGCATTTT
NA	TRBV5-5	14	NA	TRBJ2-1	CASSLSAFIKEQFF	TGTGCCAGCAGCTTGTCAGCGTTTATAAAGGAGCAGTTCTTC
NA	TRBV7-9	16	NA	TRBJ2-7	CASSAISAGLAYEQYF	TGTGCCAGCAGCGCTATATCTGCAGGCTTAGCCTACGAGCAATACTTC
TRBD1	TRBV29-1	13	few	TRBJ2-1	CSVMRPGQDEQFF	TGCAGCGTCATGCGCCCTGGACAGGATGAGCAGTTCTTC
NA	TRBV21-1	17	NA	TRBJ2-4	CASSNTVPSGRGDIQYF	TGTGCCAGCAGCAACACGGTTCCTAGCGGGAGAGGAGACATTCAGTACTTC
NA	TRBV5-4	13	NA	TRBJ2-1	CANSLQDYNEQFF	TGTGCCAACAGCTTGCAGGATTACAATGAGCAGTTCTTC
NA	TRBV5-1	15	NA	TRBJ1-3	CASILNRNSGNAIYF	TGCGCCAGCATCTTGAACAGAAACTCTGGAAACGCCATATATTTT
TRBD2	TRBV10-3	19	NA	TRBJ2-7	CAFTKRSGLAGGFSYEQYF	TGTGCCTTCACCAAACGATCGGGACTAGCAGGAGGGTTCTCATACGAGCAGTACTTC
NA	TRBV29-1	15	few	TRBJ2-2	CSVVLVGAFTGELFF	TGCAGCGTTGTTCTAGTGGGAGCCTTCACCGGGGAGCTGTTTTTT
NA	TRBV4-2	15	NA	TRBJ2-3	CASSHDEGGAETQYF	TGTGCCAGCAGCCATGACGAAGGGGGTGCAGAAACGCAGTATTTT
NA	TRBV11-2	15	many	TRBJ1-4	CASSLGAAVNEKLFF	TGTGCCAGCAGCTTAGGGGCCGCCGTGAATGAAAAACTGTTTTTT
NA	TRBV29-1	14	NA	TRBJ2-2	CSASQGTDTGELFF	TGCAGCGCGTCGCAGGGTACGGACACCGGGGAGCTGTTTTTT
NA	TRBV20-1	15	few	TRBJ1-3	CSARDREGTGNTIYF	TGCAGTGCTAGAGATAGGGAGGGCACTGGAAACACCATATATTTT
TRBD2	TRBV6-2/TRBV6-3	14	NA	TRBJ2-3	CASTSKREPDTQNF	TGTGCCAGCACCTCCAAGCGGGAGCCAGATACGCAGAATTTT
TRBD2	TRBV7-2	16	NA	TRBJ2-1	CASSLVVLAGAGEQFF	TGTGCCAGCAGCTTAGTGGTCCTAGCGGGAGCGGGTGAGCAGTTCTTC
NA	TRBV5-4	17	NA	TRBJ1-2	CDSSLATWAGNNYGYTF	TGTGACAGCAGCTTGGCCACATGGGCAGGGAACAATTATGGCTACACCTTC
NA	TRBV5-6	16	NA	TRBJ1-1	CTSGQNHPYGREGAFF	TGTACCAGCGGCCAGAATCACCCATACGGACGGGAGGGAGCTTTCTTT
NA	TRBV11-2	13	NA	TRBJ2-7	CASSTTLSGEQYF	TGTGCCAGCAGCACAACCTTAAGCGGGGAGCAGTACTTC
NA	TRBV12-3/TRBV12-4	16	NA	TRBJ2-7	CASSLNPQKGGDELYF	TGTGCCAGCAGTCTTAACCCTCAGAAAGGGGGTGACGAGCTGTACTTC
NA	TRBV7-9	12	NA	TRBJ2-7	CDTSFLGDEQYF	TGTGACACCAGCTTTCTTGGGGACGAGCAGTACTTC
NA	TRBV11-2	15	NA	TRBJ2-1	CVSSPLRKGLGEQFF	TGTGTCAGCAGCCCCCTGCGGAAGGGATTGGGTGAGCAGTTCTTC
TRBD1	TRBV7-9	14	many	TRBJ1-2	CASRWDRGFHDYTF	TGTGCCAGCAGATGGGACAGGGGGTTTCATGACTACACCTTC
TRBD2	TRBV12-3/TRBV12-4	14	NA	TRBJ2-1	CASRGLAGYNEQFF	TGTGCCAGCAGGGGATTAGCGGGGTACAATGAGCAGTTCTTC
NA	TRBV14	17	once	TRBJ2-1	CASSQGYRSGTYNEQFF	TGTGCCAGTAGCCAAGGTTACCGGTCAGGAACCTACAATGAGCAGTTCTTC
NA	TRBV5-1	15	NA	TRBJ2-5	CSSSLVGGSQETQYF	TGCAGCAGCAGCTTGGTAGGGGGGAGCCAAGAGACCCAGTACTTC
TRBD1	TRBV6-2/TRBV6-3	12	once	TRBJ1-2	CASSQTGARYTF	TGTGCCAGCAGTCAAACAGGGGCTCGCTACACCTTC
NA	TRBV4-2	18	NA	TRBJ2-5	CASSQDLIGGPALETQYF	TGTGCCAGCAGCCAAGATCTGATAGGAGGGCCGGCTTTGGAGACCCAGTACTTC
TRBD2	TRBV20-1	16	NA	TRBJ2-3	CSATLGLAGGADMQYF	TGCAGTGCCACGTTGGGTCTAGCGGGAGGGGCAGATATGCAGTATTTT
NA	TRBV12-3/TRBV12-4	11	NA	TRBJ2-3	CASSSLDGQYF	TGTGCCAGCAGCTCTCTGGATGGGCAGTATTTT
NA	TRBV6-5	15	NA	TRBJ2-1	CASSYSTRGRNEQFF	TGTGCCAGCAGTTACTCGACTAGAGGTCGCAATGAGCAGTTTTTC
TRBD2	TRBV4-2	16	many	TRBJ2-1	CASTPRGASGNNEQFF	TGTGCCAGCACCCCACGCGGGGCTAGCGGGAACAATGAGCAGTTCTTC
TRBD2	TRBV5-5	16	many	TRBJ2-7	CASSLVIGAGVWEQYF	TGTGCCAGCAGCTTGGTTATAGGAGCGGGAGTATGGGAGCAGTACTTC
TRBD1	TRBV11-3	15	many	TRBJ2-5	CTSSLETGERETQYF	TGTACCAGCAGCCTCGAGACAGGGGAAAGAGAGACCCAGTACTTC
NA	TRBV11-2	15	few	TRBJ2-2	CASSLGGANTGELFF	TGTGCCAGCAGCTTAGGAGGGGCGAACACCGGGGAGCTGTTTTTT
NA	TRBV28	14	many	TRBJ2-3	CASSFLAGTDTQYF	TGTGCCAGCAGTTTTTTAGCTGGCACAGATACGCAGTATTTT
NA	TRBV11-2	16	NA	TRBJ2-5	CASSQTRGEGKETQYF	TGTGCCAGCAGCCAAACCCGTGGCGAGGGGAAAGAGACCCAGTACTTT
TRBD1	TRBV10-3	14	NA	TRBJ1-1	CAIRPGQGNTEAFF	TGTGCCATCAGACCTGGACAGGGTAACACTGAAGCTTTCTTT
NA	TRBV11-2	16	NA	TRBJ2-3	CASSLLTNGSTDTRYF	TGTGCAAGCAGTCTCCTGACTAACGGCAGCACAGATACGCGATATTTT
NA	TRBV6-6	16	NA	TRBJ2-3	CASGPIACGVTDTQYF	TGTGCCAGCGGTCCCATCGCGTGTGGAGTCACAGATACTCAGTATTTT
TRBD1	TRBV12-3/TRBV12-4	17	NA	TRBJ2-7	CASNPGQGIGSSYEQYF	TGTGCCAGCAATCCCGGACAGGGCATTGGTTCCTCCTACGAGCAGTACTTC
NA	TRBV28	13	NA	TRBJ1-1	CAILNRANTEAFF	TGTGCCATCCTGAACAGAGCAAACACTGAAGCTTTCTTT
NA	TRBV11-2	13	NA	TRBJ2-5	CACSLVLEEARYF	TGTGCCTGCAGCTTAGTTCTGGAAGAGGCCCGGTACTTC
NA	TRBV5-1	13	many	TRBJ2-7	CASSSTVSDEQYF	TGCGCCAGCAGCTCGACTGTGTCCGACGAGCAGTACTTC
NA	TRBV11-2	13	NA	TRBJ2-5	CVSSLVLEETQYF	TGTGTCAGTAGCTTAGTTCTGGAAGAGACCCAATACTTC
NA	TRBV11-2	16	NA	TRBJ1-1	CASSLSGHFADTEAFF	TGTGCCAGCAGCCTTAGTGGACACTTTGCAGACACTGAAGCTTTCTTT